The source of this TCR beta chain is a study of cytomegalovirus exposure and HLA in healthy donors. Study conclusions and caveats: TCR beta V- and J-gene trimming, according to a later analysis, was linked to a missense DCLRE1C variant. A previous analysis found most TCR beta V segments productive roughly 90% or roughly 30% of the time. TRBV6-2, TRBV6-3 and some other V segments were unresolvable in 87-base-pair reads.

To note about this clone: The antigen is unknown.

The PCR used 60 Vbeta and 13 Jbeta primers. Assay: immunoSEQ multiplex PCR; the TCRdb copy retains only in-frame clones and omits some. The sample has some 100,000 clones, around 80% seen once. Per germline, CDR1 LGHNA and CDR2 YSLEER. V shed 0 bases and J shed 3 bases, with 14 bases lying between them. This CDR3 is built from 16 residues. The chain is built from TRBV4-3 and TRBJ1-2; D is perhaps TRBD1 (6 bases). The sample taken for sequencing was PBMCs. The TCR comes from a woman between 18 and 29 years old in good health and CMV-seronegative. The CDR3 coding sequence is TGCGCCAGCAGCCAAGATGCCCACGCAGGGGACTATGGCTACACCTTC. Translated: CASSQDAHAGDYGYTF.